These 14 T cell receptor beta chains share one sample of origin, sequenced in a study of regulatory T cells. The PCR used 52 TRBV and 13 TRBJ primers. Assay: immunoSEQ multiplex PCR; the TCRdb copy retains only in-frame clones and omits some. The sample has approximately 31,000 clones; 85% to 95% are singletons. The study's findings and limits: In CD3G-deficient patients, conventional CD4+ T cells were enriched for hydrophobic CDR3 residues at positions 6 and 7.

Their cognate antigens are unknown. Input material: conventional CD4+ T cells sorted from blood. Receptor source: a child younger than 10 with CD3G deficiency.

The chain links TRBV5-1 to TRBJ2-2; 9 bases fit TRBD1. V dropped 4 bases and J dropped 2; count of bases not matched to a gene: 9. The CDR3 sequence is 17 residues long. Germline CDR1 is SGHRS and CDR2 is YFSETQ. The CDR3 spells CASSKLQGARNTGELFF. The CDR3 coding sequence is TGCGCCAGCAGCAAACTACAGGGGGCGCGCAACACCGGGGAGCTGTTTTTT.

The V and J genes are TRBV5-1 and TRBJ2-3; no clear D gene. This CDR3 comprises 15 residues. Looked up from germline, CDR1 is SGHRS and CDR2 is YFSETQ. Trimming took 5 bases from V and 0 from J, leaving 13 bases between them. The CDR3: CASRLSSTSTDTQYF. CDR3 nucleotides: TGCGCCAGCAGACTCTCAAGCACTAGCACAGATACGCAGTATTTT.

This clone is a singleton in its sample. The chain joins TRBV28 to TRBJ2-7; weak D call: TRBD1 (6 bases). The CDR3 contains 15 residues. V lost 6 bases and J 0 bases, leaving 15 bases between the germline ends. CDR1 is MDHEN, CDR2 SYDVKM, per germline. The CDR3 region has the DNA TGTGCCAGCAGCCGTGACAGGCCTCTCTCCTACGAGCAGTACTTC. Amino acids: CASSRDRPLSYEQYF.

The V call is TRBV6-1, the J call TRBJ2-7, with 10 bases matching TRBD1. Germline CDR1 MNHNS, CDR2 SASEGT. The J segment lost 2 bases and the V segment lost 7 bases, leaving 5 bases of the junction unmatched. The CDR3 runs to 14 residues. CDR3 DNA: TGTGCCAGCATGGGGACAGGGGCAACCTACGAGCAGTACTTC. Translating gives CASMGTGATYEQYF.

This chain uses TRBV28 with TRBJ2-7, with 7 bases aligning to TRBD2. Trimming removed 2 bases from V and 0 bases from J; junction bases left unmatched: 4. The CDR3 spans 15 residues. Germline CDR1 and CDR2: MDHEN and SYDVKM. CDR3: CASSLGGSLSYEQYF. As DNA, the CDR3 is TGTGCCAGCAGTTTAGGCGGGAGTCTCTCCTACGAGCAGTACTTC.

CDR3 DNA sequence: TGTGCCAGCAGTCTAAGGACAGGGAGGACTGAAGCTTTCTTT. This sequence encodes CASSLRTGRTEAFF. This chain joins TRBV6-6 and TRBJ1-1, with 8 bases lining up with TRBD1. CDR1 is MNHNY and CDR2 is SVGAGI in the germline V gene (reference sequence). This CDR3 has 14 amino acids. The J segment lost 5 bases and the V segment lost 5 bases, leaving 7 bases of the junction unmatched.

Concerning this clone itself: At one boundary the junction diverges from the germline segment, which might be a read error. CDR3 bases: TGTGCCAGCACCGAAGGTGGGGGGGGACCGATCTTC. This encodes CASTEGGGGPIF. The V call is TRBV6-1, the J call TRBJ2-1, with 7 bases matching TRBD2. Germline-derived CDR1 and CDR2 are MNHNS and SASEGT. CDR3 length: 12 amino acids.

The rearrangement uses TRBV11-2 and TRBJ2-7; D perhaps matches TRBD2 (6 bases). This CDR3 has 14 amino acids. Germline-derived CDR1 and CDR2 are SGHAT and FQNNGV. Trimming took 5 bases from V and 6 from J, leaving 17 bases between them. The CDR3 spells CASSPRDSLREQYF. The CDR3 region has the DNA TGTGCCAGCAGCCCTCGGGACTCTTTGCGCGAGCAGTACTTC.

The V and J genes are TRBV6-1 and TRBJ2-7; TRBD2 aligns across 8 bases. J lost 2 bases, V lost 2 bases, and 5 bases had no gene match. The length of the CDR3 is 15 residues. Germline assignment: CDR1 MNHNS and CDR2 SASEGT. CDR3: CASSERGGRAYEQYF. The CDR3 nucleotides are TGTGCCAGCAGTGAACGGGGGGGACGGGCCTACGAGCAGTACTTC.

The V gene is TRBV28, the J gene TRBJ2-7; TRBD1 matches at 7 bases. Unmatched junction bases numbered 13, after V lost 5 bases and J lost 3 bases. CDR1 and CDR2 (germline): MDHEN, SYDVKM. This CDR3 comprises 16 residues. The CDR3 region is CASSPRGRAGGYEQYF. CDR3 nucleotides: TGTGCCAGCAGTCCCCGCGGGCGGGCAGGGGGCTACGAGCAGTACTTC.

CDR3 amino acids: CASSELGLAGLQETQYF. CDR3 sequence (DNA): TGTGCCAGCAGTGAACTGGGACTAGCGGGTCTCCAAGAGACCCAGTACTTC. The chain recombines TRBV6-1 with TRBJ2-5; 12 bases match TRBD2. The CDR3 consists of 17 residues. Germline-derived CDR1 and CDR2 are MNHNS and SASEGT. V gave up 2 bases and J gave up 1 base; unmatched junction bases: 5.

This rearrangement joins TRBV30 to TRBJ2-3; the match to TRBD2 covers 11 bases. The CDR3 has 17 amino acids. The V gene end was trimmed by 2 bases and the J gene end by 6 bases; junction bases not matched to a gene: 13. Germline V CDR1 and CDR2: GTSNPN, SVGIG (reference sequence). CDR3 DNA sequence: TGTGCCTGGAGTACCTCCTTCGTAGCGGGAGGGGGCGATACGCAGTATTTT. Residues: CAWSTSFVAGGGDTQYF.

CDR3 in amino acids: CASSPRTVSSYEQYF. DNA for the CDR3: TGTGCCAGCAGTCCTCGGACAGTCAGCTCCTACGAGCAGTACTTC. The chain couples TRBV28 to TRBJ2-7, with TRBD1 as a possible D gene (6 bases). Trimming removed 5 bases from V and 0 bases from J, with 14 bases in between. CDR3 size: 15 residues. Germline V gene sequence: CDR1 MDHEN, CDR2 SYDVKM.

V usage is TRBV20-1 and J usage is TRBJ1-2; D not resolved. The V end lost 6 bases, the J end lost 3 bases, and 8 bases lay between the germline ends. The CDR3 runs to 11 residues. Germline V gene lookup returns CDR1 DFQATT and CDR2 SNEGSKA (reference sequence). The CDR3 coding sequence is TGCAGTGCCCGACGGGACTATGGCTACACCTTC. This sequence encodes CSARRDYGYTF.